Following are 6 T cell receptor beta chains from one sample sequenced in a study of cytomegalovirus exposure and HLA in healthy donors. Vbeta (60) and Jbeta (13) primers were used in the PCR. Some clones are missing from TCRdb's copy, which holds only in-frame ones; the method was immunoSEQ multiplex PCR. The sample contains hundreds of thousands of clones, around 73% of which appear only once. Sequencing was carried out using PBMCs. These receptor sequences come from a male donor in good health and CMV-seronegative.

This clone was seen a few times. This chain uses TRBV6-5 with TRBJ1-5, with D perhaps TRBD1 (5 bases). V was cut by 4 bases and J by 9 bases, with 13 bases left in between. Germline CDR1 and CDR2: MNHEY and SVGAGI. The CDR3 has 13 residues. The CDR3 nucleotides read TGTGCCAGCAGTTTGCACTCGGGGGGGCCCCAGCATTTT. The encoded protein is CASSLHSGGPQHF.

This clone came up a few times. The chain has TRBV10-1 and TRBJ2-7; 9 bases fit TRBD1. This CDR3 has 15 residues. Trimming at V came to 4 bases and at J to 3 bases, leaving 7 bases not matched to a gene. Germline CDR1 WNHNN, CDR2 SYGVQD (reference sequence). The chain's CDR3 is CASSASDRGIYEQYF. DNA for the CDR3: TGCGCCAGCAGTGCTTCGGACAGGGGAATCTACGAGCAGTACTTC.

The rearrangement links TRBV13 to TRBJ2-7; perhaps TRBD1 as D (7 bases). The CDR3 runs 16 residues. Germline assignment: CDR1 PRHDT and CDR2 FYEKMQ (reference sequence). Trimming took off 5 bases at V and 7 bases at J, with 24 bases between the two ends. For the CDR3, the DNA is TGTGCCAGCAGCAGATCATTGGGACAGCCCGGGAGAGAGCAGTACTTC. This sequence encodes CASSRSLGQPGREQYF. The whole variable domain, remainder taken from reference TRBV13 and TRBJ2-7, is AAGVIQSPRHLIKEKRETATLKCYPIPRHDTVYWYQQGPGQDPQFLISFYEKMQSDKGSIPDRFSAQQFSDYHSELNMSSLELGDSALYFCASSRSLGQPGREQYFGPGTRLTVT.

The chain has TRBV11-2 and TRBJ1-2; TRBD1 matches at 7 bases. This CDR3 is 14 amino acids long. Losses at the gene ends were 7 bases for V and 6 bases for J; bases not matched to a gene: 11. The V gene's germline CDR1 is SGHAT and CDR2 FQNNGV. The CDR3 loop is CASTWDSPWDGYTF. Here the CDR3 DNA reads TGTGCCAGCACCTGGGACAGCCCATGGGATGGCTACACCTTC.

The chain carries TRBV10-3 and TRBJ2-3; 13 bases align to TRBD2. Trimming took 6 bases from V and 9 from J; bases not matched to a gene: 3. Per the germline V gene, CDR1 is ENHRY and CDR2 is SYGVKD. The CDR3 is made up of 13 amino acids. CDR3 sequence (DNA): TGTGCCATCAGCACTAGCGGGAGGGAGACGCAGTATTTT. It specifies CAISTSGRETQYF.

The chain uses TRBV23-1 and TRBJ1-5, with 7 bases fitting TRBD1. TRBV23-1 is designated an ORF whose function remains uncertain. The CDR3 spans 17 residues. J was trimmed by 0 bases and V by 2 bases; bases with no gene match: 7. This CDR3 is CASSQHRGPFSNQPQHF. Written as DNA, the CDR3 is TGCGCCAGCAGTCAACACAGGGGACCCTTTAGCAATCAGCCCCAGCATTTT.